The subject of this entry is one T cell receptor beta chain. Its antigen remains unidentified. The input lacks base qualities; no much larger clone sits a single base away. Genomic DNA was isolated from the sorted cells so that the TCRbeta CDR3 region could be sequenced. The immunoSEQ Assay was used for sequencing of TCRbeta CDR3 regions. TCRdb obtained this table from immuneACCESS and retained in-frame rearrangements with V and J assigned. These tables miss some clones; where compared with another copy, unresolved V genes account for less than half of the shortfall, and the remainder is unexplained. The sample table contains over 65,000 clones; only one count was recorded for 90% to 95% of them. The top ten constitute approximately 0.3% of the sample. These data come from a study of OX40 agonist ivuxolimab in advanced cancers. Study-level background: Ivuxolimab was an agonistic, fully human IgG2 monoclonal antibody directed against OX40 (CD134), a costimulatory receptor. A male proportion of 75% to 85% and a mean age of around 60 years, ranging from 23 to 79, were recorded for the dose-escalation cohort. The paper reports the monotherapy dose-escalation portion (N of about 50 patients) of the phase I ivuxolimab trial. Peripheral TCRbeta sequencing aimed to test whether ivuxolimab altered TCR sequence diversity and caused clonal T-cell expansion. Of the approximately 50 dose-escalation patients, hepatocellular carcinoma was present in roughly 19, melanoma in approximately 15, renal cell carcinoma in 9 and head and neck cancer in 9. Intravenous ivuxolimab was administered to patients every 2 weeks at six dose levels: 0.01, 0.1, 0.3, 1.5, 3 and 10 mg/kg. Partial responses occurred in three dose-escalation patients: two with cutaneous melanoma and one with hepatocellular carcinoma. Prior anti-PD-1, anti-PD-L1 or anti-CTLA-4 therapy was permitted, and roughly two fifths of dose-escalation patients had received checkpoint inhibitors. The full study reports these points: Clonal expansion of both CD4+ and CD8+ blood T cells was observed from baseline to week 6 at doses 0.1 to 3.0 mg/kg. Which antigens the clonally expanded peripheral T cells were specific for was not determined. After ivuxolimab, expanded clones were on average more numerous among CD8+ T cells than among CD4+ T cells. Low levels of normalized T-cell clonal expansion were also seen in some patients who did not respond. In the 0.1-3.0 mg/kg groups, partial responders had among the lowest normalized peripheral clonal expansion, particularly in CD8+ T cells.

The trial excluded patients who had a history of autoimmune disease or were on systemic immunosuppression. Peripheral blood for TCR sequencing was drawn from every dose cohort at baseline, at cycle 4 day 1 and at cycle 7 day 1. Samples were obtained from an open-label, multicenter, first-in-human phase I dose-escalation trial of ivuxolimab. Adults with locally advanced or metastatic melanoma, renal cell carcinoma, hepatocellular carcinoma or head and neck squamous cell carcinoma were enrolled in the trial. Before TCR sequencing, CD4+ T cells and CD8+ T cells were sorted from peripheral blood as separate populations. V loses 0 bases, J loses 8 bases, and the germline ends lie 6 bases apart. The germline V gene provides CDR1 SGHRS and CDR2 YFSETQ. The CDR3 measures 13 amino acids from cysteine to phenylalanine. Only CDR3 DNA remains: 39 bases, in frame from the first base.

The source was CD4+ or CD8+ T cells sorted from blood, collected in a trial of the OX40 agonist ivuxolimab. The V and J genes are TRBV5-1 and TRBJ1-6, with no D gene named confidently. The sequence came from an adult with an advanced solid tumor such as melanoma, head and neck, liver or kidney cancer. The CDR3 here reads CASSLAGDSPLHF. In nucleotides, the sequence is TGCGCCAGCAGCTTGGCCGGGGATTCACCCCTCCACTTT. With the portions outside the CDR3 filled from the reference TRBV5-1 and TRBJ1-6 genes, the complete variable region becomes KAGVTQTPRYLIKTRGQQVTLSCSPISGHRSVSWYQQTPGQGLQFLFEYFSETQRNKGNFPGRFSGRQFSNSRSEMNVSTLELGDSALYLCASSLAGDSPLHFGNGTRLTVT.